Listed below are T cell receptor beta chains from one sample, sequenced in a study of neurological immune-mediated disorders. TCRdb processed the 5' RACE reads anew with MiXCR; each CDR3 protein has one entry. The sample lists around 30,000 distinct CDR3 sequences, approximately 12% occurring once. The sequencing sample was made of PBMCs. The receptor source for this set is a man between 60 and 70 years old in good health. The CDR3 runs from the conserved cysteine through the conserved F or W.

TRBV6-5	15	TRBJ2-6	CASSYSRSGANVLTF
TRBV12-3/TRBV12-4	17	TRBJ1-2	CASTKGGESSRAYGYTF
TRBV12-3/TRBV12-4	13	TRBJ2-2	CASSYESTGELFF
TRBV6-5	11	TRBJ2-3	CASRLQHTQYF
TRBV7-2	15	TRBJ2-1	CASSFGGINYNEQFF
TRBV20-1	14	TRBJ2-1	CSVTRDGAYNEQFF
TRBV5-1	16	TRBJ2-5	CASSLTPGPQQETQYF
TRBV4-2	13	TRBJ2-5	CASSQGRQETQYF
TRBV5-1	17	TRBJ1-2	CASSLYVSRGQHYGYTF
TRBV7-8	12	TRBJ1-5	CASSPGNQPQHF
TRBV7-9	14	TRBJ2-1	CASSLTDSYNEQFF
TRBV29-1	16	TRBJ1-2	CSVAPVQGGWGYGYTF
TRBV7-8	16	TRBJ2-4	CASSPSLRGGKNIQYF
TRBV5-1	15	TRBJ1-4	CASRGGGPTNEKLFF
TRBV6-5	12	TRBJ1-6	CASREYGSPLHF
TRBV27	15	TRBJ2-7	CASRRRQESSYEQYF
TRBV4-3	13	TRBJ2-7	CASSLDLSREQYF
TRBV5-1	17	TRBJ1-1	CASSFDPWFVINTEAFF
TRBV7-7	13	TRBJ2-1	CASSLDGLGEQFF
TRBV20-1	12	TRBJ1-3	CSAEGAGNTIYF
TRBV2	17	TRBJ2-7	CASKTTSGGMSSYEQYF
TRBV3-1	16	TRBJ1-1	CARSSNYGQGGTEAFF
TRBV6-2/TRBV6-3	13	TRBJ1-2	CASARDSGSGYTF
TRBV12-3/TRBV12-4	12	TRBJ1-5	CASSTHPEPQHF
TRBV3-1	16	TRBJ2-7	CASSQGWTGGSYEQYF
TRBV6-2/TRBV6-3	14	TRBJ2-2	CASSYSGNTGELFF
TRBV28	17	TRBJ2-3	CASSLPGQGIWSDTQYF
TRBV7-2	14	TRBJ2-7	CASSLDSLAYEQYF
TRBV28	13	TRBJ2-2	CASRESGTGELFF
TRBV5-1	14	TRBJ2-7	CASSLEGQAYEQYF
TRBV29-1	12	TRBJ2-7	CSVHRGNSEQYF
TRBV10-2	16	TRBJ1-6	CASLGRPSSYNSPLHF
TRBV18	12	TRBJ2-5	CASSPSHETQYF